This T cell receptor beta chain was documented in a study of blood T cell repertoires in COVID-19 (dated by TCRdb to the early 2020s). Study-level background: Collaborator samples came from the United States, Italy and Spain and covered acute and convalescent phases of COVID-19. A de-identified subject ID, COVID-19 status, age in years and sex were almost always included in the sample metadata. Where available, HLA class I and class II types were taken from metadata supplied by the sample provider and were not determined by assay-based typing. Samples came from the ongoing ImmuneRACE study (first 160 participants) plus 1,254 subjects from 6 global collaborators. Deeply sampled blood TCRbeta repertoires from subjects exposed to, actively infected with, or recovered from COVID-19 were included in the dataset. A freely available public database, intended as a resource for researchers studying the immune response to SARS-CoV-2, is where the repertoires were released. The material from the prospective study consisted of cDNA or gDNA derived from T cells, B-cell-depleted T cells, or PBMCs. General study outcomes and caveats: How much clinical and demographic metadata was included differed by source and by participant, and the metadata was provided uncurated.

Participants in the prospective study were aged roughly 18 to 95 years, lived in about two dozen United States geographic areas, and enrolled through a virtual design. In the prospective study, participants were assigned to cohorts based on the clinical history participants reported in a screening survey and a study questionnaire. For ImmuneRACE Cohort 3, a participant was defined as recovered based on two consecutive negative NP/OP PCR tests, clearance by a healthcare professional, or resolution of symptoms. In the prospective study, whole blood, serum and a nasopharyngeal or oropharyngeal swab were collected from each participant by mobile phlebotomists. Additional blood draws and questionnaires over an approximately 2-month period could optionally be provided by prospective study participants. Before DNA extraction, prospective study blood samples were shipped either frozen or at room temperature.

TCRbeta CDR3 regions were amplified from genomic DNA using the immunoSEQ Assay, a bias-controlled multiplex PCR. In the paper's pipeline: Nucleated cell counts per sample were estimated from amplification of reference gene primers within the assay. Sequence reads were collapsed and filtered to measure the absolute abundance of every unique TCRbeta CDR3 rearrangement. For each sample, productive Simpson clonality was calculated as the square root of Simpson's diversity index across productive rearrangements. This immuneACCESS table, as held by TCRdb, lists in-frame sequences with V and J called but not all clones. Of the missing ones, under half trace to an unresolved V gene in checked studies; the others have no known cause. D and trimming were read from the DNA, whereas the V and J calls and clone size are those reported in that table. This sample gives under 450,000 clones in total; about 88% of them show up just once. The ten largest account for 2.5% to 3% of the sample.

Turning to this clone: No cognate antigen has been identified for it. Per-base qualities were not stored, and no clone one base away is much larger.

V lost 2 bases and J lost 3 bases; the stretch between them is 13 bases long. Reading the germline V gene (reference sequence) gives CDR1 MNHNY and CDR2 SVGAGI. The CDR3 contains 15 residues, cysteine and phenylalanine counted. CDR3 DNA is the only sequence kept; it has 45 bases, read in frame from the first base. This chain joins TRBV6-6 to TRBJ2-5, with an unclear D gene assignment. The receptor was derived from a woman aged 25 to 45 who had recovered from COVID-19. Sequenced material: PBMCs or T cells enriched from blood (not recorded which). CDR3 reads: CASSYEWQLKETQYF. The base sequence is TGTGCCAGCAGTTACGAATGGCAGTTAAAAGAGACCCAGTACTTC.